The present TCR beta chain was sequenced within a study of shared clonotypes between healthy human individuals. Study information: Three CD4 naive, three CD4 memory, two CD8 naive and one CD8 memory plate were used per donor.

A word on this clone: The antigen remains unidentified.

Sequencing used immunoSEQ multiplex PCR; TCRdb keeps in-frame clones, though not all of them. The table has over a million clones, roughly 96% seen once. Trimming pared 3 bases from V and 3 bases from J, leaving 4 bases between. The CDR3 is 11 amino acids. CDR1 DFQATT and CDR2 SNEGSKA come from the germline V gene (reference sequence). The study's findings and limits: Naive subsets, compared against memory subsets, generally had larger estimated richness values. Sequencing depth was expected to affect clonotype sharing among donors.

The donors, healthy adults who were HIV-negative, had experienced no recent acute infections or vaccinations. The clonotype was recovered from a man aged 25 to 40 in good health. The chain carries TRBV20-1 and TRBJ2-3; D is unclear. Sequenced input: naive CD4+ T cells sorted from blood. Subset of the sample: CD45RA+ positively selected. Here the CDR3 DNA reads TGCAGTGCTAGTTTTACAGATACGCAGTATTTT. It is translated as CSASFTDTQYF.